What follows describes a single TCR beta chain. The antigen remains unidentified. Every donor was a healthy person donating bone marrow. PCR primers comprised 60 Vbeta and 13 Jbeta primers. Assay: immunoSEQ multiplex PCR; the TCRdb copy retains only in-frame clones and omits some. Of about 130,000 clones listed, 70% to 85% are singletons. Germline trimming cut 6 bases from V and 0 bases from J; bases unmatched to any gene: 9. CDR1 is SGDLS and CDR2 is YYNGEE in the germline V gene. CDR3 length: 15 amino acids. These data originate in a study of cytomegalovirus exposure and HLA in healthy donors. Study-wide results and caveats: Rarity marked most TCR sequences, yet some public TCRs occurred in many donors.

This receptor was identified in a woman between 55 and 75 years old in good health and CMV-seropositive. The rearrangement links TRBV9 to TRBJ2-7, with TRBD2 identical over 7 bases. The sample comprised PBMCs. For the CDR3, the DNA is TGTGCCAGCACCCCGGCGGGAGACCTCTCCTACGAGCAGTACTTC. Translated, it gives CASTPAGDLSYEQYF.